Included here is one T cell receptor (beta chain) sequence, with context. This specimen belongs to a study of blood T cell repertoires in COVID-19. In the original processing: For nucleated cells, counts were estimated from reference gene primer amplification. Sequenced by immunoSEQ multiplex PCR; TCRdb stores in-frame clones only, minus some. D and trimming were read from the DNA, whereas the V and J calls and clone size are those reported in that table. The table records about 400,000 clones, over 75% of them present only once. Germline V gives CDR1 LGHDT, CDR2 YNNKEL (reference sequence). The CDR3 loop spans 14 amino acids. Trimming cost V 6 bases and J 7 bases, with 15 bases left between them.

Sample: PBMCs or T cells enriched from blood (not recorded which). This clonotype originated in a woman aged 25 to 39 with acute COVID-19. The chain uses TRBV3-1 (or the pseudogene TRBV3-2) and TRBJ2-2, with a possible D match to TRBD1 (6 bases). The CDR3 coding sequence is TGTGCCAGCAGTAACCAACAGGGATTCGGGGAGCTGTTTTTT. As protein: CASSNQQGFGELFF.